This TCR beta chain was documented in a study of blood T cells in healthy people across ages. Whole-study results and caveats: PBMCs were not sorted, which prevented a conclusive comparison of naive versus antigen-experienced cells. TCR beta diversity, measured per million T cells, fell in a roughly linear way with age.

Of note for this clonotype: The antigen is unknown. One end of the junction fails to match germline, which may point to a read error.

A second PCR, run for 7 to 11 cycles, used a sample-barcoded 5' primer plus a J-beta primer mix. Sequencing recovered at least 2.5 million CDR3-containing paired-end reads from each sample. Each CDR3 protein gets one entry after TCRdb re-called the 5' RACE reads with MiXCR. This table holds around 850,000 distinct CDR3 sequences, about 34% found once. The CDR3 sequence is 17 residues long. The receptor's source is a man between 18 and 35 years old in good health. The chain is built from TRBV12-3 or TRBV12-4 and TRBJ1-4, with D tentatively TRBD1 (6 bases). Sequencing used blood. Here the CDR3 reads CTSSNEGGVATNEKLFF. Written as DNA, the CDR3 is TGTACCAGCAGTAACGAGGGGGGGGTTGCAACTAATGAAAAACTGTTTTTT.